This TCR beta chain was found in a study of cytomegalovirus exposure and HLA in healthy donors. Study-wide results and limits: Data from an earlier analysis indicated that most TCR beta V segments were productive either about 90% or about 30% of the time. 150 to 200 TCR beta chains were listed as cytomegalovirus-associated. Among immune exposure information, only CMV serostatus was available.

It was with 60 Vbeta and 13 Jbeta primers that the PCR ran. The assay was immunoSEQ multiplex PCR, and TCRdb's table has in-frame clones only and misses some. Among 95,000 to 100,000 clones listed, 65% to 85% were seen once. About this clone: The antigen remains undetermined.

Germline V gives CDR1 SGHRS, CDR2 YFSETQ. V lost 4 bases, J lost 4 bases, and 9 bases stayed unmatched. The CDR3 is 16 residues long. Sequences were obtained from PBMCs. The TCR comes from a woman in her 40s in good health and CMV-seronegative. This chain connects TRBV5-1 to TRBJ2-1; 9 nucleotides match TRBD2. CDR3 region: CASSDLAGGRYNEQFF. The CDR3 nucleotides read TGCGCCAGCAGCGACCTGGCGGGGGGGCGGTACAATGAGCAGTTCTTC.